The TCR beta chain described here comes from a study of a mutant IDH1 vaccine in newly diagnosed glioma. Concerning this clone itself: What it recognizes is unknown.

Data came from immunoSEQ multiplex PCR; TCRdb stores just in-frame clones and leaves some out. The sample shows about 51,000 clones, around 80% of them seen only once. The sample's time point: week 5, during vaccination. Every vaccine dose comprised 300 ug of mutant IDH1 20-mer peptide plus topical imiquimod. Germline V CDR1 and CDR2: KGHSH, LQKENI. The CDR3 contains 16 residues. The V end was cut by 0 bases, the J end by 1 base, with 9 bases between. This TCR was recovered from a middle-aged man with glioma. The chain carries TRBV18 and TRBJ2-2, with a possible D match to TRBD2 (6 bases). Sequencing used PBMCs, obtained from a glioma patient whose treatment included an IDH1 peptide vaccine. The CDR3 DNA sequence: TGTGCCAGCTCACCACCGGGACTCCTGAACACCGGGGAGCTGTTTTTT. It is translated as CASSPPGLLNTGELFF.